Below, 3 T cell receptor beta chains from the same sample are listed, as sequenced in a study of blood T cell repertoires in COVID-19. Sequencing used immunoSEQ multiplex PCR; TCRdb keeps in-frame clones, though not all of them. The table includes about 140,000 clones, 85% to 90% detected once. Sequencing input: peripheral blood. Receptors were obtained from a woman aged 55-69 years with acute or convalescent COVID-19.

This chain uses TRBV7-3 with TRBJ2-5; D is possibly TRBD1 (6 bases). V lost 5 bases and J 1 base, leaving 14 bases between the germline ends. There are 15 residues in the CDR3. Germline V CDR1 and CDR2: SGHTA, FQGTGA. The CDR3 coding sequence is TGTGCCAGCAGCCTCGTAGGGGGTTTCCAAGAGACCCAGTACTTC. Translation: CASSLVGGFQETQYF. The full variable domain, rest sourced from reference TRBV7-3 and TRBJ2-5, is GAGVSQTPSNKVTEKGKYVELRCDPISGHTALYWYRQSLGQGPEFLIYFQGTGAADDSGLPNDRFFAVRPEGSVSTLKIQRTERGDSAVYLCASSLVGGFQETQYFGPGTRLLVL.

V is TRBV24-1 and J is TRBJ2-1, with 10 bases aligning to TRBD1. Germline V lookup: CDR1 KGHDR, CDR2 SFDVKD. J gave up 2 bases and V 4 bases, and 4 bases lay outside the gene matches. The CDR3 loop spans 16 amino acids. CDR3 DNA: TGTGCCACCAGTGAAGACAGGGGGCTTCCCTACAATGAGCAGTTCTTC. This translates into CATSEDRGLPYNEQFF.

The chain recombines TRBV6-5 with TRBJ2-7, with 7 bases aligning to TRBD2. Germline assignment: CDR1 MNHEY and CDR2 SVGAGI. After removal of 7 bases from V and 1 base from J, the junction contained 7 bases not matched to a gene. The CDR3 is 14 residues long. In DNA form, the CDR3 reads TGTGCCAGCAAGATACACGGGAGGTCCTACGAGCAGTACTTC. This translates into CASKIHGRSYEQYF.